Following are 6 T cell receptor beta chains from one sample sequenced in a study of CD8 T cells in Susac syndrome. RNA was extracted with the RNeasy kit, and a quantity of roughly 0.45 to 1 ug was reverse transcribed using random hexamers. TCRdb re-analysed the immunoSEQ multiplex PCR reads in MiXCR, keeping a single row per CDR3 protein. The data contain 160,000 or so distinct CDR3 sequences, approximately 95% of them singletons. Input material: CD8+ T cells from PBMCs. These receptors all stem from a human donor with multiple sclerosis.

The chain carries TRBV2 and TRBJ2-7; 12 positions agree with TRBD2. The J segment lost 3 bases and the V segment lost 2 bases, leaving 2 bases of the junction unmatched. The CDR3 runs 15 residues. The germline CDR1 and CDR2 sequences are SNHLY and FYNNEI. CDR3 amino acids: CASSELAGGSYEQYF. The CDR3 coding sequence is TGTGCCAGCAGTGAACTAGCGGGAGGGAGCTACGAGCAGTACTTC.

V is TRBV20-1 and J is TRBJ2-5, with a tentative D call TRBD2 (7 bases). Germline CDR1 reads DFQATT; CDR2 reads SNEGSKA (reference sequence). The CDR3 contains 17 residues. V was pared by 0 bases and J by 2 bases, with 19 bases between. The CDR3 region has the DNA TGCAGTGCTAGAGATCTCCTGCGGGGGCCTCCTCAAGAGACCCAGTACTTC. Residues: CSARDLLRGPPQETQYF.

The chain has TRBV7-8 and TRBJ2-7; perhaps D is TRBD1 or TRBD2 (5 bases each). The V end was cut by 5 bases, the J end by 3 bases, with 14 bases between. CDR1 and CDR2 (germline): SGHVS, FQNEAQ. The CDR3 runs 14 residues. The CDR3 sequence is CASSPSWGSYEQYF. The DNA for the CDR3 is TGTGCCAGCAGCCCAAGCTGGGGGAGCTACGAGCAGTACTTC.

J is TRBJ2-7 and V is TRBV29-1; possibly TRBD2 for D (5 bases). The CDR3 covers 14 residues. Between the trimmed V and J ends, which lost 0 bases and 0 bases, there was a span of 9 bases. Germline V gene sequence: CDR1 SQVTM, CDR2 ANQGSEA. The CDR3 nucleotides read TGCAGCGTTGAAGATCGCACTAGCTCCTACGAGCAGTACTTC. Residues: CSVEDRTSSYEQYF.

This clonotype was seen once. The V gene is TRBV19, the J gene TRBJ2-1; TRBD2 is a possible D gene (5 bases). CDR1 and CDR2 from the germline V gene are LNHDA and SQIVND (reference sequence). The CDR3 is 14 amino acids. The V and J ends lost 4 bases and 8 bases respectively, with 15 bases between them. CDR3 in DNA: TGTGCCAGTAGTAGGAGACACGCGGGCGATGAGCAGTTCTTC. This encodes CASSRRHAGDEQFF.

This chain connects TRBV13 to TRBJ1-2, with 7 bases fitting TRBD1. V was pared by 4 bases and J by 0 bases, with 8 bases of the junction left unmatched. Germline CDR1 PRHDT, CDR2 FYEKMQ (reference sequence). This CDR3 is built from 16 residues. Written as DNA, the CDR3 is TGTGCCAGCAGCTCCGATCCGGGACAGTCTAACTATGGCTACACCTTC. Its translation: CASSSDPGQSNYGYTF. Full variable domain (remainder filled in from reference TRBV13 and TRBJ1-2): AAGVIQSPRHLIKEKRETATLKCYPIPRHDTVYWYQQGPGQDPQFLISFYEKMQSDKGSIPDRFSAQQFSDYHSELNMSSLELGDSALYFCASSSDPGQSNYGYTFGSGTRLTVV.